A selection of T cell receptor beta chains follows, all from one sample in a study of blood T cell repertoires in COVID-19. Data came from immunoSEQ multiplex PCR; TCRdb stores just in-frame clones and leaves some out. The sample consists of 87,000 or so clones, roughly 86% of them appearing once. Sequencing input: peripheral blood. Receptors were obtained from a woman of 80 years or more in a cohort sampled during active or convalescent COVID-19. Each CDR3 is given with its conserved first and last residue. A D gene is named only where the DNA matches it firmly. The listing skips clone size in some rows; elsewhere it reads once, few, many or a size class.

clone size: .
V gene: TRBV28
D gene: TRBD1
J gene: TRBJ1-2
CDR3 length: 12
CDR3 protein: CASDRGNYGYTF
CDR3 DNA: TGTGCCAGCGACAGGGGGAACTATGGCTACACCTTC

clone size: .
V gene: TRBV6-2/TRBV6-3
D gene: .
J gene: TRBJ2-5
CDR3 length: 14
CDR3 protein: CASSRGGVLETQYF
CDR3 DNA: TGTGCCAGCAGTCGCGGCGGGGTGTTAGAGACCCAGTACTTC

clone size: .
V gene: TRBV10-1
D gene: TRBD2
J gene: TRBJ2-1
CDR3 length: 14
CDR3 protein: CASSDGLAGLEQFF
CDR3 DNA: TGCGCCAGCAGTGATGGTCTAGCGGGCCTGGAGCAGTTCTTC

clone size: .
V gene: TRBV7-2
D gene: TRBD1
J gene: TRBJ1-5
CDR3 length: 16
CDR3 protein: CASSVQSGTGHQPQHF
CDR3 DNA: TGTGCCAGCAGCGTACAGTCCGGGACAGGGCATCAGCCCCAGCATTTT

clone size: .
V gene: TRBV5-1
D gene: .
J gene: TRBJ1-3
CDR3 length: 15
CDR3 protein: CASSLDPGAGNTIYF
CDR3 DNA: TGCGCCAGCAGCTTGGATCCAGGGGCTGGAAACACCATATATTTT

clone size: .
V gene: TRBV19
D gene: .
J gene: TRBJ1-6
CDR3 length: 17
CDR3 protein: CASSLDSTALNNSPLHF
CDR3 DNA: TGTGCCAGTAGTCTCGACAGTACTGCCTTAAATAATTCACCCCTCCACTTT

clone size: .
V gene: TRBV30
D gene: .
J gene: TRBJ1-4
CDR3 length: 15
CDR3 protein: CAWIPVGGRNEKLFF
CDR3 DNA: TGTGCCTGGATCCCTGTGGGGGGTCGAAATGAAAAACTGTTTTTT

clone size: .
V gene: TRBV19
D gene: .
J gene: TRBJ1-1
CDR3 length: 14
CDR3 protein: CASASRDRNTEAFF
CDR3 DNA: TGTGCCAGCGCGAGTCGAGACAGGAACACTGAAGCTTTCTTT

clone size: .
V gene: TRBV10-1
D gene: .
J gene: TRBJ2-1
CDR3 length: 16
CDR3 protein: CASSDPTGSSYNEQFF
CDR3 DNA: TGCGCCAGCAGCGACCCGACTGGATCCTCCTACAATGAGCAGTTCTTC

clone size: .
V gene: TRBV12-5
D gene: TRBD2
J gene: TRBJ2-1
CDR3 length: 15
CDR3 protein: CASGLVSGSLNEQFF
CDR3 DNA: TGTGCTAGTGGTTTGGTTAGCGGGAGCCTCAATGAGCAGTTCTTC

clone size: .
V gene: TRBV30
D gene: TRBD1
J gene: TRBJ1-4
CDR3 length: 14
CDR3 protein: CAWTNRGANEKLFF
CDR3 DNA: TGTGCCTGGACCAACAGGGGTGCGAATGAAAAACTGTTTTTT

clone size: .
V gene: TRBV30
D gene: TRBD1
J gene: TRBJ1-1
CDR3 length: 15
CDR3 protein: CAWSILDRENTEAFF
CDR3 DNA: TGTGCCTGGAGTATTCTCGACAGGGAGAACACTGAAGCTTTCTTT

clone size: .
V gene: TRBV7-9
D gene: TRBD2
J gene: TRBJ2-2
CDR3 length: 14
CDR3 protein: CASTLAGWTGELFF
CDR3 DNA: TGTGCCAGCACCCTAGCGGGATGGACCGGGGAGCTGTTTTTT

clone size: few
V gene: TRBV10-1
D gene: .
J gene: TRBJ2-7
CDR3 length: 14
CDR3 protein: CASSPGGLSYEQYF
CDR3 DNA: TGCGCCAGCAGCCCGGGGGGCCTCTCCTACGAGCAGTACTTC

clone size: .
V gene: TRBV27
D gene: TRBD1
J gene: TRBJ1-1
CDR3 length: 15
CDR3 protein: CASSFLGQGAGEAFF
CDR3 DNA: TGTGCCAGCAGTTTTTTGGGACAGGGGGCGGGTGAAGCTTTCTTT

clone size: .
V gene: TRBV6-1
D gene: .
J gene: TRBJ1-2
CDR3 length: 15
CDR3 protein: CASSEARRSNYGYTF
CDR3 DNA: TGTGCCAGCAGTGAAGCGAGGCGGTCTAACTATGGCTACACCTTC

clone size: .
V gene: TRBV5-1
D gene: .
J gene: TRBJ2-2
CDR3 length: 15
CDR3 protein: CASSLGQGYTGELFF
CDR3 DNA: TGCGCCAGCAGCTTGGGGCAGGGTTACACCGGGGAGCTGTTTTTT

clone size: few
V gene: TRBV6-5
D gene: TRBD2
J gene: TRBJ2-1
CDR3 length: 14
CDR3 protein: CASSYLGGENEQFF
CDR3 DNA: TGTGCCAGCAGTTACCTCGGGGGGGAGAATGAGCAGTTCTTC

clone size: few
V gene: TRBV24-1
D gene: TRBD1
J gene: TRBJ2-6
CDR3 length: 16
CDR3 protein: CATSDSTGTGANVLTF
CDR3 DNA: TGTGCCACCAGTGATTCGACAGGGACCGGGGCCAACGTCCTGACTTTC

clone size: .
V gene: TRBV30
D gene: TRBD1
J gene: TRBJ1-2
CDR3 length: 12
CDR3 protein: CAWTTGSYGYTF
CDR3 DNA: TGTGCCTGGACGACAGGGTCCTATGGCTACACCTTC

clone size: .
V gene: TRBV9
D gene: TRBD2
J gene: TRBJ2-3
CDR3 length: 16
CDR3 protein: CASSVDPGTSEDTQYF
CDR3 DNA: TGTGCCAGCAGCGTAGATCCCGGGACTAGCGAAGATACGCAGTATTTT

clone size: .
V gene: TRBV28
D gene: TRBD1
J gene: TRBJ1-1
CDR3 length: 14
CDR3 protein: CASRYKGQGAMAFF
CDR3 DNA: TGTGCCAGCAGATATAAAGGACAGGGGGCGATGGCTTTCTTT

clone size: .
V gene: TRBV2
D gene: .
J gene: TRBJ2-2
CDR3 length: 14
CDR3 protein: CASMTTAVTGELFF
CDR3 DNA: TGTGCCAGCATGACTACAGCAGTCACCGGGGAGCTGTTTTTT

clone size: few
V gene: TRBV29-1
D gene: .
J gene: TRBJ1-5
CDR3 length: 12
CDR3 protein: CSVSGANQPQHF
CDR3 DNA: TGCAGCGTCTCAGGGGCCAATCAGCCCCAGCATTTT

clone size: .
V gene: TRBV5-4
D gene: .
J gene: TRBJ1-4
CDR3 length: 15
CDR3 protein: CASSAYGTADEKLFF
CDR3 DNA: TGTGCCAGCAGCGCCTACGGAACGGCGGATGAAAAACTGTTTTTT

clone size: once
V gene: TRBV9
D gene: TRBD2
J gene: TRBJ2-6
CDR3 length: 16
CDR3 protein: CASSRGGGSGANVLTF
CDR3 DNA: TGTGCCAGCAGCCGGGGGGGAGGCTCTGGGGCCAACGTCCTGACTTTC

clone size: .
V gene: TRBV3-1/TRBV3-2
D gene: TRBD1
J gene: TRBJ1-3
CDR3 length: 16
CDR3 protein: CASSLATGILGNTIYF
CDR3 DNA: TGTGCCAGCAGCCTTGCGACAGGGATCCTTGGAAACACCATATATTTT

clone size: .
V gene: TRBV15
D gene: .
J gene: TRBJ1-4
CDR3 length: 15
CDR3 protein: CATSREPGVNEKLFF
CDR3 DNA: TGTGCCACCAGCAGAGAGCCAGGGGTTAATGAAAAACTGTTTTTT

clone size: .
V gene: TRBV2
D gene: TRBD2
J gene: TRBJ2-1
CDR3 length: 15
CDR3 protein: CASSETSGRENEQFF
CDR3 DNA: TGTGCCAGCAGTGAAACTAGCGGGAGGGAAAATGAGCAGTTCTTC

clone size: .
V gene: TRBV5-6
D gene: .
J gene: TRBJ2-3
CDR3 length: 13
CDR3 protein: CASSLVHTDTQYF
CDR3 DNA: TGTGCCAGCAGCTTGGTACACACAGATACGCAGTATTTT

clone size: .
V gene: TRBV7-9
D gene: .
J gene: TRBJ1-2
CDR3 length: 17
CDR3 protein: CASTGRDHRLPNYGYTF
CDR3 DNA: TGTGCCAGCACCGGGCGGGACCACAGACTACCAAACTATGGCTACACCTTC

clone size: .
V gene: TRBV27
D gene: TRBD1
J gene: TRBJ1-2
CDR3 length: 14
CDR3 protein: CASSLLRTGHGYTF
CDR3 DNA: TGTGCCAGCAGTTTATTACGGACAGGGCATGGCTACACCTTC

clone size: .
V gene: TRBV7-9
D gene: .
J gene: TRBJ1-5
CDR3 length: 13
CDR3 protein: CASSHSGAGPQHF
CDR3 DNA: TGTGCCAGCAGCCACTCTGGGGCCGGGCCCCAGCATTTT

clone size: .
V gene: TRBV29-1
D gene: .
J gene: TRBJ1-2
CDR3 length: 12
CDR3 protein: CSVETGINGYTF
CDR3 DNA: TGCAGCGTTGAAACCGGGATAAATGGCTACACCTTC

clone size: .
V gene: TRBV9
D gene: .
J gene: TRBJ1-5
CDR3 length: 13
CDR3 protein: CASSPGSNQPQHF
CDR3 DNA: TGTGCCAGCAGCCCCGGGTCAAATCAGCCCCAGCATTTT

clone size: .
V gene: TRBV5-4
D gene: TRBD1
J gene: TRBJ1-1
CDR3 length: 14
CDR3 protein: CASSLRDRGTEAFF
CDR3 DNA: TGTGCCAGCAGCCTAAGGGACAGGGGGACTGAAGCTTTCTTT

clone size: .
V gene: TRBV5-6
D gene: .
J gene: TRBJ2-1
CDR3 length: 15
CDR3 protein: CASSDTRILGFEQFF
CDR3 DNA: TGTGCCAGCAGCGACACAAGAATACTCGGCTTTGAGCAGTTCTTC

clone size: .
V gene: TRBV4-1
D gene: .
J gene: TRBJ2-7
CDR3 length: 16
CDR3 protein: CASSRSRAGGVYEQYF
CDR3 DNA: TGCGCCAGCAGCCGATCAAGGGCAGGAGGGGTCTACGAGCAGTACTTC

clone size: .
V gene: TRBV7-3
D gene: .
J gene: TRBJ1-1
CDR3 length: 14
CDR3 protein: CASSLQGLNTEAFF
CDR3 DNA: TGTGCCAGCAGCTTGCAGGGCCTGAACACTGAAGCTTTCTTT

clone size: .
V gene: TRBV5-4
D gene: TRBD1
J gene: TRBJ1-1
CDR3 length: 13
CDR3 protein: CASSEVQGTEAFF
CDR3 DNA: TGTGCCAGCAGCGAAGTACAGGGGACTGAAGCTTTCTTT

clone size: once
V gene: TRBV12-3/TRBV12-4
D gene: .
J gene: TRBJ1-5
CDR3 length: 13
CDR3 protein: CASSEALSGPQHF
CDR3 DNA: TGTGCCAGCAGTGAGGCCCTGTCCGGGCCCCAGCATTTT

clone size: .
V gene: TRBV20-1
D gene: .
J gene: TRBJ1-6
CDR3 length: 17
CDR3 protein: CSASTRRQGSYNSPLHF
CDR3 DNA: TGCAGTGCTAGTACCCGCCGCCAGGGCTCCTATAATTCACCCCTCCACTTT

clone size: .
V gene: TRBV30
D gene: .
J gene: TRBJ2-1
CDR3 length: 16
CDR3 protein: CAWSRQARGLYNEQFF
CDR3 DNA: TGTGCCTGGAGCAGACAGGCAAGGGGCCTATACAATGAGCAGTTCTTC

clone size: .
V gene: TRBV11-2
D gene: TRBD1
J gene: TRBJ1-1
CDR3 length: 15
CDR3 protein: CASSTSGQGGTEAFF
CDR3 DNA: TGTGCCAGCAGCACATCGGGACAGGGGGGCACTGAAGCTTTCTTT

clone size: .
V gene: TRBV7-3
D gene: TRBD1
J gene: TRBJ1-2
CDR3 length: 19
CDR3 protein: CASSLTGSPRGSANYGYTF
CDR3 DNA: TGTGCCAGCAGCTTGACAGGGTCCCCGAGGGGTTCGGCTAACTATGGCTACACCTTC

clone size: .
V gene: TRBV11-1
D gene: TRBD1
J gene: TRBJ2-1
CDR3 length: 15
CDR3 protein: CASSLPRQGQFEQFF
CDR3 DNA: TGTGCCAGCAGCTTACCGAGACAGGGACAATTTGAGCAGTTCTTC

clone size: few
V gene: TRBV28
D gene: .
J gene: TRBJ2-3
CDR3 length: 16
CDR3 protein: CASSPYYGGAIDTQYF
CDR3 DNA: TGTGCCAGCAGTCCATACTATGGCGGGGCGATAGATACGCAGTATTTT

clone size: .
V gene: TRBV27
D gene: TRBD1
J gene: TRBJ2-7
CDR3 length: 14
CDR3 protein: CASRRMGQSYEQYF
CDR3 DNA: TGTGCCAGCAGGCGCATGGGACAGAGCTACGAGCAGTACTTC

clone size: .
V gene: TRBV19
D gene: .
J gene: TRBJ2-1
CDR3 length: 12
CDR3 protein: CASSIKVDEQFF
CDR3 DNA: TGTGCCAGTAGTATCAAAGTAGATGAGCAGTTCTTC

clone size: .
V gene: TRBV5-6
D gene: TRBD1
J gene: TRBJ2-5
CDR3 length: 14
CDR3 protein: CASSWGDRVETQYF
CDR3 DNA: TGTGCCAGCAGCTGGGGGGACAGGGTTGAGACCCAGTACTTC

clone size: few
V gene: TRBV20-1
D gene: .
J gene: TRBJ2-1
CDR3 length: 11
CDR3 protein: CSPTRNNEQFF
CDR3 DNA: TGCAGCCCGACTAGGAACAATGAGCAGTTCTTC

clone size: .
V gene: TRBV11-2
D gene: .
J gene: TRBJ2-1
CDR3 length: 15
CDR3 protein: CASSLGAGKGNEQFF
CDR3 DNA: TGTGCCAGCAGCTTAGGCGCAGGGAAAGGCAATGAGCAGTTCTTC